These 17 T cell receptor beta chains were sequenced from one sample in a study of CD8+ T cells in alopecia areata. TCR sequencing used cDNA made by reverse transcription of extracted RNA. Sequencing used immunoSEQ multiplex PCR; TCRdb keeps in-frame clones, though not all of them. The sample consists of 150,000 or so clones, 40% to 50% of them appearing once. Input material: CD4+ T cells sorted from blood. These TCRs come from a human donor with alopecia areata.

The V gene is TRBV5-1, the J gene TRBJ2-2; D unclear. The CDR3 has 16 residues. V was cut by 0 bases and J by 0 bases, with 9 bases left in between. CDR1 is SGHRS, CDR2 YFSETQ, per germline. CDR3 loop: CASSLAVGPNTGELFF. CDR3 coding DNA: TGCGCCAGCAGCTTGGCCGTCGGCCCGAACACCGGGGAGCTGTTTTTT.

The V call is TRBV7-3, the J call TRBJ2-3; D is perhaps TRBD1 (6 bases). The V and J ends lost 3 bases and 5 bases respectively, with 18 bases between them. This CDR3 has 16 amino acids. In germline, CDR1 is SGHTA, CDR2 FQGTGA. The CDR3 nucleotides read TGTGCCAGCAGCTTGAACGGACAGCCACGGGGAGATACGCAGTATTTT. It translates to CASSLNGQPRGDTQYF.

V and J are TRBV7-9 and TRBJ2-7, with 10 bases fitting TRBD1. V dropped 6 bases and J dropped 9; count of bases not matched to a gene: 8. CDR1 is SEHNR, CDR2 FQNEAQ, per germline (reference sequence). This CDR3 comprises 13 residues. CDR3 DNA: TGTGCCAGCAGAGATCGACAGGGGGCGCGGCAGTACTTC. This translates into CASRDRQGARQYF.

The rearrangement uses TRBV7-2 and TRBJ2-3; D uncertain. The length of the CDR3 is 14 residues. Per germline, CDR1 SGHTA and CDR2 FQGNSA. V gave up 0 bases and J gave up 1 base, with 5 bases separating them. The CDR3 is CASSLAYGTDTQYF. Here the CDR3 DNA reads TGTGCCAGCAGCTTAGCATATGGCACAGATACGCAGTATTTT.

V gene TRBV2 combines with J gene TRBJ2-7; TRBD1 is a possible D gene (8 bases). The CDR3 extends over 15 amino acids. V lost 6 bases to trimming and J lost 7 bases, with 22 bases between them. Germline V gene lookup returns CDR1 SNHLY and CDR2 FYNNEI. The CDR3 loop is CASSLGYRGGFEQYF. CDR3 DNA sequence: TGTGCCAGCAGCCTAGGGTACAGGGGGGGGTTTGAGCAGTACTTC. Looking up the rest from reference TRBV2 and TRBJ2-7 gives the full variable domain: EPEVTQTPSHQVTQMGQEVILRCVPISNHLYFYWYRQILGQKVEFLVSFYNNEISEKSEIFDDQFSVERPDGSNFTLKIRSTKLEDSAMYFCASSLGYRGGFEQYFGPGTRLTVT.

This clone has more than one count but fewer than ten. The rearrangement links TRBV30 to TRBJ2-7; D might be TRBD2 (5 bases). The V and J ends lost 7 bases and 4 bases respectively, with 8 bases between them. This CDR3 spans 10 amino acids. The germline V gene has CDR1 GTSNPN and CDR2 SVGIG (reference sequence). CDR3 sequence (DNA): TGTGCCTTTGGAGGTTACGAGCAGTACTTC. Protein: CAFGGYEQYF.

This clone appeared once. The V gene is TRBV11-2, the J gene TRBJ2-5; D may match TRBD1 or TRBD2 (5 bases each). The ends were cut back, 2 bases at V and 5 bases at J, with 9 bases in the middle. The CDR3 consists of 13 residues. Germline V lookup: CDR1 SGHAT, CDR2 FQNNGV. The CDR3 DNA reads as TGTGCCAGCAGCTTACGAGGGGAGGAGACCCAGTACTTC. Translated: CASSLRGEETQYF.

This chain uses TRBV27 with TRBJ1-5, with a weak D call TRBD1 (6 bases). Per germline, CDR1 MNHEY and CDR2 SMNVEV (reference sequence). The CDR3 is 17 residues long. V lost 3 bases to trimming and J lost 3 bases, with 18 bases between them. The CDR3 DNA reads as TGTGCCAGCAGTTTCGGCGGCGCGGGGGGCCCCAATCAGCCCCAGCATTTT. Encoded protein: CASSFGGAGGPNQPQHF.

This chain joins TRBV28 and TRBJ2-1, with TRBD2 matching over 10 bases. With V trimmed by 4 bases and J by 4 bases, 4 bases remained unmatched. The CDR3 has 15 residues. The germline V gene encodes CDR1 MDHEN and CDR2 SYDVKM. The CDR3 loop is CASSSAGGTYNEQFF. CDR3 nucleotides: TGTGCCAGCAGTTCAGCGGGAGGGACTTACAATGAGCAGTTCTTC.

The J gene is TRBJ2-3, the V gene TRBV5-1; D unresolved. CDR1 is SGHRS, CDR2 YFSETQ, per germline. V dropped 4 bases and J dropped 4 bases, with 10 bases sitting between them. This CDR3 is built from 13 residues. This CDR3 reads CASSMPDADTQYF. CDR3 nucleotide sequence: TGCGCCAGCAGCATGCCCGACGCAGATACGCAGTATTTT. Using reference TRBV5-1 and TRBJ2-3 for the parts outside the CDR3, the full variable domain is KAGVTQTPRYLIKTRGQQVTLSCSPISGHRSVSWYQQTPGQGLQFLFEYFSETQRNKGNFPGRFSGRQFSNSRSEMNVSTLELGDSALYLCASSMPDADTQYFGPGTRLTVL.

This clone was recorded many times. The gene calls are TRBV7-3 and TRBJ1-5, with 7 bases identical to TRBD1. This CDR3 spans 14 amino acids. J lost 2 bases, V lost 5 bases, and 3 bases had no gene match. Germline assignment: CDR1 SGHTA and CDR2 FQGTGA. This CDR3 is CASSIDRGNQPQHF. The DNA for the CDR3 is TGTGCCAGCAGCATTGACAGGGGCAATCAGCCCCAGCATTTT.

The chain joins TRBV5-1 to TRBJ2-7, with 8 bases that match TRBD2. V lost 0 bases to trimming and J lost 12 bases; unmatched junction nucleotides: 17. Germline V CDR1 and CDR2: SGHRS, YFSETQ. The CDR3 runs to 16 residues. The CDR3 loop is CASSLGGWTAGDIVYF. The CDR3 coding sequence is TGCGCCAGCAGCTTGGGAGGTTGGACAGCGGGGGATATAGTGTACTTC.

This rearrangement joins TRBV29-1 to TRBJ2-2, with TRBD1 matching 8 bases. V shed 7 bases and J 3 bases; nucleotides not matched to a gene: 13. In germline, CDR1 is SQVTM, CDR2 ANQGSEA. The CDR3 runs to 16 residues. CDR3 nucleotide sequence: TGCAGCGCCGTCGGGCGGCAGGGGGCATACACCGGGGAGCTGTTTTTT. Translated: CSAVGRQGAYTGELFF.

This chain connects TRBV6-5 to TRBJ1-1; D ambiguous. Germline values: CDR1 MNHEY, CDR2 SVGAGI. This CDR3 comprises 12 residues. V lost 6 bases and J 2 bases, leaving 7 bases between the germline ends. CDR3 loop: CASRRRNTEAFF. The CDR3, as DNA: TGTGCCAGCAGAAGACGAAACACTGAAGCTTTCTTT.

Only a few counts were recorded for this clone. The chain carries TRBV29-1 and TRBJ2-5, with TRBD1 identical over 7 bases. CDR1 is SQVTM and CDR2 is ANQGSEA in the germline V gene. The V and J ends lost 4 bases and 4 bases, in that order; junction bases with no gene match: 15. This CDR3 region has 16 residues. DNA for the CDR3: TGCAGCGTTGGTAGACAGGGCTTCAGCGCCGGAGAGACCCAGTACTTC. Translated, it gives CSVGRQGFSAGETQYF.

The CDR3 sequence is CASTRRESHNEQFF. The CDR3 DNA reads TGTGCCAGCACCAGGCGGGAGAGCCACAATGAGCAGTTCTTC. This chain uses TRBV28 with TRBJ2-1, with 7 bases identical to TRBD2. With 7 bases clipped from V and 5 bases from J, the junction kept 8 bases outside the gene matches. The CDR3 has 14 amino acids. From germline, CDR1 is MDHEN and CDR2 SYDVKM.

This clone is a singleton in its sample. The chain has TRBV25-1 and TRBJ1-5, with 9 nucleotides matching TRBD1. CDR1 and CDR2 from the germline V gene are MGHDK and SYGVNS. The CDR3 runs to 14 residues. With 5 bases clipped from V and 7 bases from J, the junction kept 6 bases outside the gene matches. The CDR3 sequence is CASSSGTGHQPQHF. CDR3 nucleotide sequence: TGTGCCAGCAGTTCCGGGACAGGGCACCAGCCCCAGCATTTT.